A single sample is the source of the 15 T cell receptor beta chains below, sequenced in a study of shared clonotypes between healthy human individuals. Produced via immunoSEQ multiplex PCR; TCRdb's table is partial and in-frame only. The table records roughly 500,000 clones, less than 80% of them present only once. Sequences were obtained from PBMCs. Every receptor here comes from a woman aged 40 to 49 in good health. Some clones in this sample may be carry-over from other donors' samples.

This clone was counted ten times or more. The sample holds other DNA sequences that translate to the same CDR3. The chain uses TRBV7-2 and TRBJ1-5; D is possibly TRBD1 (6 bases). Germline CDR1 and CDR2: SGHTA and FQGNSA. The CDR3 covers 14 residues. V was cut by 5 bases and J by 3 bases, with 11 bases left in between. The CDR3 region is CASSRDRNNQPQHF. The DNA for the CDR3 is TGTGCCAGCAGCCGCGACAGGAACAATCAGCCCCAGCATTTT.

The chain joins TRBV2 to TRBJ2-1, with D maybe TRBD2 (6 bases). The germline V gene encodes CDR1 SNHLY and CDR2 FYNNEI. Between the trimmed V and J ends, which lost 1 base and 4 bases, there was a span of 11 bases. The CDR3 covers 15 residues. The DNA for the CDR3 is TGTGCCAGCAGTGAAGAGACTAGTTTGTACAATGAGCAGTTCTTC. Protein sequence: CASSEETSLYNEQFF.

Only a few counts were recorded for this clone. The CDR3 sequence: CASRGSQVSQNIQYF. In nucleotides, the CDR3 is TGTGCCAGCAGGGGAAGTCAGGTCTCGCAAAACATTCAGTACTTC. The rearrangement links TRBV28 to TRBJ2-4; no definite D call. CDR1 MDHEN and CDR2 SYDVKM come from the germline V gene. V was clipped by 6 bases and J by 5 bases, with 17 bases between them. This CDR3 has 15 amino acids.

The rearrangement links TRBV29-1 to TRBJ2-1; TRBD2 matches at 8 bases. V shed 4 bases, J shed 5 bases, and the junction held 10 bases outside the gene matches. This CDR3 has 15 amino acids. CDR1 is SQVTM and CDR2 is ANQGSEA in the germline V gene. This CDR3 is CSVVGSGIIHNEQFF. The CDR3 bases are TGCAGCGTTGTTGGTAGCGGGATTATCCACAATGAGCAGTTCTTC.

The chain combines TRBV30 with TRBJ1-1; TRBD1 matches at 8 bases. The CDR3 is made up of 14 amino acids. Germline V gene sequence: CDR1 GTSNPN, CDR2 SVGIG (reference sequence). After removal of 4 bases from V and 4 bases from J, the junction contained 8 bases not matched to a gene. The CDR3 DNA sequence: TGTGCCTGGAATCCTGGACAGGGAGTCACTGAAGCTTTCTTT. Protein sequence: CAWNPGQGVTEAFF. The full variable domain, completed using reference TRBV30 and TRBJ1-1, is SQTIHQWPATLVQPVGSPLSLECTVEGTSNPNLYWYRQAAGRGLQLLFYSVGIGQISSEVPQNLSASRPQDRQFILSSKKLLLSDSGFYLCAWNPGQGVTEAFFGQGTRLTVV.

The rearrangement links TRBV30 to TRBJ1-2, with D possibly being TRBD1 (6 bases). The CDR3 extends over 13 amino acids. The V end lost 2 bases, the J end lost 8 bases, and 15 bases lay between the germline ends. Germline V lookup: CDR1 GTSNPN, CDR2 SVGIG (reference sequence). The CDR3 DNA is TGTGCCTGGAGTCTCAAAGGGGGTTCCGGCTACACCTTC. Translated: CAWSLKGGSGYTF.

The genes are TRBV18 and TRBJ1-5, with 7 bases aligning to TRBD1. The CDR3 contains 15 residues. After removal of 6 bases from V and 3 bases from J, the junction contained 8 bases not matched to a gene. In germline, CDR1 is KGHSH, CDR2 LQKENI. CDR3 residues: CASSPTGVVNQPQHF. CDR3 in DNA: TGTGCCAGCTCCCCCACAGGGGTCGTCAATCAGCCCCAGCATTTT.

The rearrangement links TRBV18 to TRBJ2-1, with 13 bases identical to TRBD2. Trimming at V came to 2 bases and at J to 2 bases, leaving 0 bases not matched to a gene. The CDR3 is made up of 16 amino acids. Germline V gene data show CDR1 as KGHSH and CDR2 as LQKENI. CDR3 loop: CASSPGTSGAYNEQFF. The CDR3 DNA is TGTGCCAGCTCACCAGGGACTAGCGGGGCCTACAATGAGCAGTTCTTC.

The V call is TRBV6-1, the J call TRBJ2-3; D perhaps matches TRBD2 (5 bases). The germline gives CDR1 MNHNS, CDR2 SASEGT. The CDR3 is 15 residues long. V was clipped by 5 bases and J by 0 bases, with 12 bases between them. Here the CDR3 reads CASSSSSASTDTQYF. In DNA, the CDR3 is TGTGCCAGCAGTTCCAGTAGCGCCAGCACAGATACGCAGTATTTT.

With respect to this clone: A single base separates this from a much larger clone, so it may be a read error. This chain links TRBV5-1 with TRBJ2-7; 10 nucleotides match TRBD2. Trimming removed 4 bases from V and 5 bases from J; junction bases left unmatched: 9. The CDR3 loop spans 15 amino acids. Germline loops: CDR1 SGHRS, CDR2 YFSETQ. This CDR3 is CASSGSGTSAHEQYF. The DNA of the CDR3 is TGCGCCAGCAGCGGTTCCGGGACTAGCGCGCACGAGCAGTACTTC.

The rearrangement joins TRBV6-1 to TRBJ1-4, with 8 bases fitting TRBD1. CDR3 length equals 14 residues. The junction had 8 bases not matched to a gene; V was cut back by 7 bases and J by 7 bases. Germline V gene lookup returns CDR1 MNHNS and CDR2 SASEGT. CDR3: CASTRSGGSEKLFF. As DNA, the CDR3 is TGTGCCAGCACCAGATCAGGGGGCTCTGAAAAACTGTTTTTT.

The chain has TRBV13 and TRBJ2-7; tentatively, D is TRBD2 (5 bases). CDR1 and CDR2 (germline): PRHDT, FYEKMQ (reference sequence). Trimming pared 3 bases from V and 7 bases from J, leaving 16 bases between. This CDR3 is built from 14 residues. CDR3 nucleotide sequence: TGTGCCAGCAGCTTCCTCTCCGGGATCGGGGAGCAGTACTTC. It encodes CASSFLSGIGEQYF. Together with reference TRBV13 and TRBJ2-7, the CDR3 gives the full variable domain: AAGVIQSPRHLIKEKRETATLKCYPIPRHDTVYWYQQGPGQDPQFLISFYEKMQSDKGSIPDRFSAQQFSDYHSELNMSSLELGDSALYFCASSFLSGIGEQYFGPGTRLTVT.

The rearrangement joins TRBV19 to TRBJ2-3, with D possibly matching TRBD2 (6 bases). Per germline, CDR1 LNHDA and CDR2 SQIVND (reference sequence). This CDR3 has 16 residues. Trimming shortened V by 4 bases and J by 2 bases, and 16 bases separated the two germline ends. The CDR3 here is CASSSRDWTNTDTQYF. CDR3 nucleotide sequence: TGTGCCAGTAGTAGCCGGGACTGGACAAACACAGATACGCAGTATTTT.

V gene TRBV9 combines with J gene TRBJ2-7; D gene ambiguous. V was trimmed by 0 bases and J by 9 bases, leaving 10 bases between them. Per germline, CDR1 SGDLS and CDR2 YYNGEE. This CDR3 region has 12 residues. The CDR3 DNA follows: TGTGCCAGCAGCGTAGGGTATTCCAGGCAGTACTTC. This translates into CASSVGYSRQYF.

Ten or more counts support this clone. The genes are TRBV18 and TRBJ1-5; D not certain. Trimming pared 2 bases from V and 5 bases from J, leaving 7 bases between. CDR3 length equals 13 residues. CDR1 and CDR2 from the germline V gene are KGHSH and LQKENI. The CDR3 region has the DNA TGTGCCAGCTCACCAACCTCAGATCAGCCCCAGCATTTT. This translates into CASSPTSDQPQHF.